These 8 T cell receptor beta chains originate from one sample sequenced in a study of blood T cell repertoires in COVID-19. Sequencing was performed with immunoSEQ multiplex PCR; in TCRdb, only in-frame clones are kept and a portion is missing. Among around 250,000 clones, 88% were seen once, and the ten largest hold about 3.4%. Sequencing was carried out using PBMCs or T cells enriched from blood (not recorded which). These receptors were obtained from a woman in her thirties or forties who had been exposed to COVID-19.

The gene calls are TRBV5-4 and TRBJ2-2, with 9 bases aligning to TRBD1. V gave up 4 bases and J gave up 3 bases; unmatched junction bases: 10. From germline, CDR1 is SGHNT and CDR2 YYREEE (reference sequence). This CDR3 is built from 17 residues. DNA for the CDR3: TGTGCCAGCAGCCCCGCCGGGACAGGGAGGGACACCGGGGAGCTGTTTTTT. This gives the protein CASSPAGTGRDTGELFF.

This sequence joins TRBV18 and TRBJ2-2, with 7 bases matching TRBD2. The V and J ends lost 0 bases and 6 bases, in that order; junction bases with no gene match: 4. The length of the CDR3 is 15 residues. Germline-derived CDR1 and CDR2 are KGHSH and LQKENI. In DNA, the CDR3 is TGTGCCAGCTCACCACCGATGGCGGGGGCCGGGGAGCTGTTTTTT. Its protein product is CASSPPMAGAGELFF.

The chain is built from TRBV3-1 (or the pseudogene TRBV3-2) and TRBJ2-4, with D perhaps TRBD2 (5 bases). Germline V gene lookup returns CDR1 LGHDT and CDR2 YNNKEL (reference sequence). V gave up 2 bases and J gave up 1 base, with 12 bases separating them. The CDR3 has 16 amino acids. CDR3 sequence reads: CASSQRPGMAKNIQYF. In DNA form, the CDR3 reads TGTGCCAGCAGCCAACGCCCCGGGATGGCCAAAAACATTCAGTACTTC.

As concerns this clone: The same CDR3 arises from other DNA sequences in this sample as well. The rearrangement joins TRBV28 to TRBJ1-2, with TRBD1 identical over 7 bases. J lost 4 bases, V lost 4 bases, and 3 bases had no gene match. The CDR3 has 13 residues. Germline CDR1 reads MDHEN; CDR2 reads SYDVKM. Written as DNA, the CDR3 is TGTGCCAGCAGTTCGACAGGGTCCTATGGCTACACCTTC. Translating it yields CASSSTGSYGYTF.

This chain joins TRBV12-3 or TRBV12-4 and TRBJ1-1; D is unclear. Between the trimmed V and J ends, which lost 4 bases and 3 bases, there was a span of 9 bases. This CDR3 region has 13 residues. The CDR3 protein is CASSSLRDTEAFF. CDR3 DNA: TGTGCCAGCAGTTCTCTCCGGGACACTGAAGCTTTCTTT.

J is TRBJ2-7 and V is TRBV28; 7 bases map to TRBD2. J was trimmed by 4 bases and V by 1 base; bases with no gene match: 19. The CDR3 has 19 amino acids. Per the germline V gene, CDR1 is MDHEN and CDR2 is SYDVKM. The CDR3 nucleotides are TGTGCCAGCAGTTTATCATTTTTCGGGGGGAGAGGTGTAAGGTACGAGCAGTACTTC. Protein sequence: CASSLSFFGGRGVRYEQYF.

The CDR3 sequence: CASSRDSPLHF. CDR3 nucleotide sequence: TGTGCCAGCAGTCGTGATTCACCCCTCCACTTT. The V call is TRBV5-6, the J call TRBJ1-6; no definite D call. Germline loops: CDR1 SGHDT, CDR2 YYEEEE. Between the trimmed V and J ends, which lost 5 bases and 8 bases, there was a span of 5 bases. The CDR3 totals 11 residues. The whole variable domain, filled in from reference TRBV5-6 and TRBJ1-6, reads DAGVTQSPTHLIKTRGQQVTLRCSPKSGHDTVSWYQQALGQGPQFIFQYYEEEERQRGNFPDRFSGHQFPNYSSELNVNALLLGDSALYLCASSRDSPLHFGNGTRLTVT.

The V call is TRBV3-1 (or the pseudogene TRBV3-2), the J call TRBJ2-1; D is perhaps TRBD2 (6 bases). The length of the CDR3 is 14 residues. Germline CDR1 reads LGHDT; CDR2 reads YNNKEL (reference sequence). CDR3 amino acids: CATTNSPRGNEQFF. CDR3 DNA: TGTGCGACAACAAACTCCCCGCGGGGCAATGAGCAGTTCTTC.